This is a list of T cell receptor beta chains from one sample in a study of T cell repertoires in cytomegalovirus infection. TCRdb re-analysed the reads in MiXCR, keeping a single row per CDR3 protein. This table holds more than 300,000 distinct CDR3 sequences, roughly 34% found once. Antigens for these TCRs are unknown. This sample comprised cultured PBMCs, obtained from culture after CMV antigen stimulation. The receptors were sampled from a human donor in good health (CMV status not recorded). Some clones in this sample may be carry-over from other donors' samples. CDR3s include the opening cysteine and the closing phenylalanine or tryptophan. The D gene is left open where the match is weak. Some rows have no size entry. The others give once, few or many, or a class for an expanded clone.

TRBV7-6	TRBJ2-1	many	NA	TGTGCCAGCAGCTTAGATTATTGGGAGAGAGATTATATGAGCGTCTACAATGAGCAGTTCTTC	CASSLDYWERDYMSVYNEQFF
TRBV24-1	TRBJ1-1	few	NA	TGTGCCACCAGTGATCAAGGACCAACTGAAGCTTTCTTT	CATSDQGPTEAFF
TRBV27	TRBJ1-6	NA	NA	TGTGCCAGCAGTTTGTGGGGAGGACGGGGGGCCAGCTCCTATAATTCACCCCTCCCCTTT	CASSLWGGRGASSYNSPLPF
TRBV12-3/TRBV12-4	TRBJ1-1	NA	NA	TGTGCCAGCAGTTCTCTCAGGAGCACTGAAGCTTTCTTT	CASSSLRSTEAFF
TRBV6-2/TRBV6-3	TRBJ2-5	NA	NA	TGTGCCAGCAGTTACAGTATGCTGAAGGAGACCCAGTACTTC	CASSYSMLKETQYF
TRBV3-1	TRBJ1-1	NA	NA	TGTGCCAGCAGCCAAGACAGCATGAACACTGAAGCTTTCTTT	CASSQDSMNTEAFF
TRBV12-3/TRBV12-4	TRBJ2-7	NA	TRBD1	TGTGCCAGCAGTTTTGGTATGACAGGGGGCTACGAGCAGTACTTC	CASSFGMTGGYEQYF
TRBV6-1	TRBJ2-3	few	TRBD1	TGTGCCAGCAGTACAATTCGGACAGGGGGTGCGCCAGATACGCAGTATTTT	CASSTIRTGGAPDTQYF
TRBV9	TRBJ2-5	NA	NA	TGTGCCAGCAGCGTATACGGGAGCAGGGAGACCCAGTACTTC	CASSVYGSRETQYF
TRBV27	TRBJ2-7	NA	TRBD2	TGTGCCAGCAGTTTAAAGGCGGGAGGGAACGAGCAGTACTTC	CASSLKAGGNEQYF
TRBV7-2	TRBJ2-7	few	NA	TGTGCCAGCCGTCGGGGGAGTGAGGCCTACGAGCAGTACTTC	CASRRGSEAYEQYF
TRBV13	TRBJ2-1	once	TRBD2	TGTGCCAGCAGCTGGGGACTAGCGGATAACAATGAGCAGTTCTTC	CASSWGLADNNEQFF
TRBV11-2	TRBJ2-1	NA	TRBD2	TGTGCCAGCAGCTGGCTGTCGGGACTAGGCGAAAATGAGCAGTTCTTC	CASSWLSGLGENEQFF
TRBV28	TRBJ2-5	NA	TRBD1	TGTGCCAGCAGTCCTCCGGACAGGGTTGAGACCCAGTACTTC	CASSPPDRVETQYF
TRBV9	TRBJ2-1	few	TRBD2	TGTGCCAGCAGCGTCGGGACTAGCGGGGCAAGCTCCTACAATGAGCAGTTCTTC	CASSVGTSGASSYNEQFF
TRBV20-1	TRBJ1-5	many	NA	TGCAGTGCTAGAGCGGCAGGAAGTTATCAGCCCCAGCATTTT	CSARAAGSYQPQHF
TRBV19	TRBJ2-1	NA	TRBD2	TGTGCCAGTAAAAATACCGGGACTAGCGGGGCGTACAATGAGCAGTTCTTC	CASKNTGTSGAYNEQFF
TRBV7-9	TRBJ2-3	many	TRBD1	TGTGCCAGCAGCTCCCCCCGGGACAGGAGCACAGATACGCAGTATTTT	CASSSPRDRSTDTQYF
TRBV7-2	TRBJ2-3	few	NA	TGTGCCAGCAGCGGACAACCCACAGATACGCAGTATTTT	CASSGQPTDTQYF
TRBV7-9	TRBJ2-4	few	TRBD2	TGTGCCAGCAGCTTTCCTCCGGGACTAGCGGGAGGGCCCAAAAACATTCAGTACTTC	CASSFPPGLAGGPKNIQYF
TRBV12-5	TRBJ2-1	NA	TRBD2	TGTGCTAGTGGTTTGGTACTGGCTAGCGGAGACAATGAGCAGTTCTTC	CASGLVLASGDNEQFF
TRBV30	TRBJ1-1	NA	TRBD1	TGTGCCAGTAGGGGACAGGGGACCTATGGGGGCATGAACACTGAAGCTTTCTTT	CASRGQGTYGGMNTEAFF
TRBV2	TRBJ2-2	NA	NA	TGTGCCAGCAGTGAAGTAGCCGGGGAGCTGTTTTTT	CASSEVAGELFF
TRBV6-1	TRBJ1-1	NA	NA	TGTGCCAGCAGTTACGGGGGATCCGCGAACACTGAAGCTTTCTTT	CASSYGGSANTEAFF
TRBV12-3/TRBV12-4	TRBJ2-3	NA	TRBD1	TGTGCCAGCAGTGGGGGACAGGGCGGCACAGATACGCAGTATTTT	CASSGGQGGTDTQYF
TRBV29-1	TRBJ2-3	NA	TRBD1	TGCAGCGCGACAGGGGGAGGCGATACGCAGTATTTT	CSATGGGDTQYF
TRBV20-1	TRBJ2-2	NA	TRBD2	TGCAGTGCTAGTGGCGTTTTTAGCGGGAGGGCCACCGGGGAGCTGTTTTTT	CSASGVFSGRATGELFF
TRBV5-1	TRBJ2-1	NA	TRBD2	TGCGCCAGCAGCCCCGGGACTAGCGGGACGGCCGATGAGCAGTTCTTC	CASSPGTSGTADEQFF
TRBV2	TRBJ1-2	NA	TRBD1	TGTGCCAGCAAAGGACAGGACTATGGCTACACCTTC	CASKGQDYGYTF
TRBV20-1	TRBJ1-1	few	NA	TGCAGTGCTAGAGATCTGTCGAACACTGAAGCTTTCTTT	CSARDLSNTEAFF
TRBV6-1	TRBJ1-3	once	NA	TGTGCCAGCAGTAAAGAGCCGTCGTGGGGCGCCATATATTTT	CASSKEPSWGAIYF
TRBV11-3	TRBJ2-1	NA	NA	TGTGCCAGCAGCTTTCGGGGAACGTACAATGAGCAGTTCTTC	CASSFRGTYNEQFF
TRBV6-2/TRBV6-3	TRBJ2-7	NA	NA	TGTGCCAGCAGAACAGGGCCCTACGAGCAGTACTTC	CASRTGPYEQYF
TRBV4-1	TRBJ1-5	few	NA	TGCGCCAGCAGCCAAGATGGAACAGGGTCTTATAGCAATCAGCCCCAGCATTTT	CASSQDGTGSYSNQPQHF
TRBV4-2	TRBJ2-7	few	NA	TGTGCCAGCAGCCAAGATCTGCGGACAGCGTTCTACGAGCAGTACTTC	CASSQDLRTAFYEQYF
TRBV4-3	TRBJ1-2	many	NA	TGCGCCAGCAGCCAAGACCCAGGGTGGGGTGGCTACACCTTC	CASSQDPGWGGYTF
TRBV4-1	TRBJ2-3	NA	NA	TGCGCCAGCAGCCCCCCGCCCAAAAGAAACACAGATACGCAGTATTTT	CASSPPPKRNTDTQYF
TRBV6-5	TRBJ1-1	NA	NA	TGTGCCAGCAGACTGGGACCGAGCACTGAAGCTTTCTTT	CASRLGPSTEAFF
TRBV12-3/TRBV12-4	TRBJ1-1	NA	NA	TGTGCCAGCAGTTTGGGTTCGGGCGTTAGGAGAGCTTTCTTT	CASSLGSGVRRAFF
TRBV19	TRBJ2-1	NA	TRBD2	TGTGCCAGTAGTAGATCCCCAATACGGGGGGATGAGCAGTTCTTC	CASSRSPIRGDEQFF
TRBV20-1	TRBJ1-5	many	TRBD1	TGTAGTGTGGAACAGGGGGCAGAATATCAGCCCCAGCATTTT	CSVEQGAEYQPQHF
TRBV11-2	TRBJ2-1	few	TRBD2	TGTGCCAGCATCGAGATAGCGGGAGGTTGGTACAATGAGCAGTTCTTC	CASIEIAGGWYNEQFF
TRBV27	TRBJ2-7	NA	NA	TGTGCCAGCAGTTTATCGAGCGAGGACACCTACGAGCAGTACTTC	CASSLSSEDTYEQYF
TRBV12-3/TRBV12-4	TRBJ1-2	NA	TRBD1	TGTGCCAGCAGCCCCACGGACAGGGGACCTTGGGCGTCCACCTTC	CASSPTDRGPWASTF
TRBV20-1	TRBJ1-1	many	NA	TGCAGTGCTAGAGGGGGAAGAAGCGGCGGGTGGAGGGAATACGCTTTCTTT	CSARGGRSGGWREYAFF
TRBV6-2/TRBV6-3	TRBJ2-7	NA	TRBD2	TGTGCCAGCGGACAGACTAGCGGGATTACCTACGAGCAGTACTTC	CASGQTSGITYEQYF
TRBV19	TRBJ1-2	NA	NA	TGTGCCAGTAGTAAGGGGTTTATCGGTGACTATGGCTACACCTTC	CASSKGFIGDYGYTF
TRBV12-3/TRBV12-4	TRBJ2-1	few	NA	TGTGCCAGCAGTTTCGGTCCTAAGGAGCAGTTCTTC	CASSFGPKEQFF
TRBV28	TRBJ1-4	NA	NA	TGTGCCAGCAGCCCACCCGGGACGGGGAATGAAAAACTGTTTTTT	CASSPPGTGNEKLFF
TRBV20-1	TRBJ1-1	NA	NA	TGCAGTGCTAAACAGGCGAACACTGAAGCTTTCTTT	CSAKQANTEAFF
TRBV5-6	TRBJ1-4	NA	NA	TGTGCCAGCAGCCCCAGTCTGTCAACTAATGAAAAACTGTTTTTT	CASSPSLSTNEKLFF
TRBV4-1	TRBJ1-2	NA	NA	TGCGCCAGCAGCCAAGATTCTGACACGGGGGATTATGGCTACACCTTC	CASSQDSDTGDYGYTF
TRBV12-3/TRBV12-4	TRBJ1-2	many	NA	TGTGCCAGCAGTTTAGCGGGAGGGCAGTACGGCTACACCTTC	CASSLAGGQYGYTF
TRBV10-3	TRBJ1-1	few	TRBD1	TGTGCCTCCAGGCCCACAGGGGGCGTGGGCACTGAAGCTTTCTTT	CASRPTGGVGTEAFF
TRBV5-4	TRBJ2-1	NA	TRBD2	TGTGCCAGCAGCAAGGGACTAGCGGGAGGTTTTTCTCAGTTCTTC	CASSKGLAGGFSQFF
TRBV25-1	TRBJ1-1	NA	NA	TGTGCCAGCTCTCCAACAGGTACCGGCGTGATCATCTTT	CASSPTGTGVIIF
TRBV5-1	TRBJ2-3	NA	NA	TGCGCCAGCAGCGCAGACAACCGAGATACGCAGTATTTT	CASSADNRDTQYF
TRBV12-3/TRBV12-4	TRBJ1-6	few	NA	TGTGCCAGCAGTCCTCGACCGACCAATAATTCACCCCTCCACTTT	CASSPRPTNNSPLHF
TRBV15	TRBJ1-3	NA	NA	TGTGCCACCAGCATAGGTGGTTTTTCCACTGGAAACACCATATATTTT	CATSIGGFSTGNTIYF
TRBV6-2/TRBV6-3	TRBJ1-1	NA	NA	TGTGCCAGCAGTTACGGGAAGGGCACTGAAGCTTTCTTT	CASSYGKGTEAFF